The entry below describes one TCR beta chain. The data stem from a study of cytotoxic CD8 clonotypes in ibrutinib-treated CLL. On the study more broadly: Among the patients, over 9 presented as relapsed/refractory and over 14 as treatment-naive; roughly 17 showed unmutated IGHV. Responses comprised approximately 24 partial and 2 complete; at median roughly 70 months, about 14 remained remitted and roughly 12 progressed. The average sample held roughly 250,000 productive templates and tens of thousands of productive rearrangements.

Trimming took 5 bases from V and 2 from J; bases not matched to a gene: 6. Germline CDR1 is MRHNA and CDR2 is SNTAGT. This CDR3 has 14 residues. Targeted sequencing depth ranged from 1 in 200,000 to 1 in 1 million T cells. The data were produced by immunoSEQ multiplex PCR, yet TCRdb's version contains in-frame clones alone and is incomplete. The sample yields about 200,000 clones, approximately 68% seen once. J is TRBJ2-7 and V is TRBV6-4, with 7 bases that match TRBD1. The clonotype originates from a human donor with chronic lymphocytic leukemia. Sequenced here: PBMCs, sampled after 24 months of ibrutinib treatment. The CDR3 sequence: CASSTTGTAYEQYF. CDR3 in DNA: TGTGCCAGCAGTACCACGGGGACAGCCTACGAGCAGTACTTC.